This TCR beta chain was sequenced during a study of metastatic and nonmetastatic thyroid tumors. Whole-study context: Across blood and tumor or nodule tissue, repertoires from malignant and benign thyroid patients were compared with one another.

Study outcomes and limitations: Versus benign nodules, malignant thyroid tumors reportedly had significantly higher TCR beta diversity, in blood and tumor.

Trimming stripped 5 bases from V and 0 bases from J, with 10 bases between. The CDR3 loop spans 14 amino acids. Germline lookup yields CDR1 MNHNS and CDR2 SASEGT. About this clone itself: Its target is not known.

Authors' methods: Researchers built a distant-metastasis classifier for papillary thyroid cancer that drew on CDR3 differences across clinicopathological groups. TCRdb used MiXCR to call clones anew from the PCR reads. The V and J calls, along with clone size, are taken from TCRdb and not from the paper's own processing. The data contain over 10,000 clones, about 25% of them seen just once; the ten biggest clones take up around 60%. Thyroid surgery took place with no prior treatment in any patient. This TCR was recovered from a male donor with papillary thyroid cancer or a benign thyroid nodule (not recorded which). Some clones in this sample may be carry-over from other donors' samples. Sequenced input: blood. This chain joins TRBV6-1 and TRBJ1-2; D possibly corresponds to TRBD1 (6 bases). DNA for the CDR3: TGTGCCAGCAGTCCAGGGGTAGCTAACTATGGCTACACCTTC. Amino acids: CASSPGVANYGYTF.